Included here is one T cell receptor beta chain sequence, with context. Antigen unknown. CDR1 is DFQATT, CDR2 SNEGSKA, per germline (reference sequence). V was clipped by 3 bases and J by 5 bases, with 4 bases between them. The CDR3 sequence is 10 residues long. The sample is drawn from a study of cytomegalovirus exposure and HLA in healthy donors. As for the study in general: Genetic ancestry analysis placed around 76% of the 400 or so donors that were genotyped in the Caucasian-associated cluster. Study results and limitations: Some V segments (TRBV6-2 and TRBV6-3 among them) were excluded as indistinguishable. Reports described diagnosis of cytomegalovirus status by the classifier as highly specific and sensitive.

The donors comprised healthy bone marrow donors. PCR primers comprised 60 Vbeta and 13 Jbeta primers. Profiled with immunoSEQ multiplex PCR; TCRdb holds only in-frame clones, not every one. In the table there are 150,000 or so clones, 77% of which are singletons. The J gene is TRBJ2-5, the V gene TRBV20-1, with unresolved D. The receptor was derived from a male donor in good health and CMV-seronegative. The source material was PBMCs. The CDR3 DNA reads TGCAGTGCTAGTAGTGAGACCCAGTACTTC. The encoded protein is CSASSETQYF.